The 23 T cell receptor beta chains in this list originate from one sample, sequenced in a study of CD8+ T cells in alopecia areata. Extracted from the samples, RNA was reverse transcribed into cDNA to serve as the sequencing template. Sequencing was performed with immunoSEQ multiplex PCR; in TCRdb, only in-frame clones are kept and a portion is missing. The sample lists 80,000 to 100,000 clones, 41% seen once, with around 1.4% in the top ten. The sample was CD4+ T cells sorted from blood. The receptors originated from a human donor with alopecia areata.

The gene calls are TRBV5-1 and TRBJ2-1, with 7 bases lining up with TRBD2. Germline CDR1 is SGHRS and CDR2 is YFSETQ. V shed 0 bases and J 0 bases; nucleotides not matched to a gene: 3. The CDR3 has 16 residues. CDR3 region: CASSLAPGGSYNEQFF. The CDR3 DNA reads TGCGCCAGCAGCTTGGCCCCGGGAGGCTCCTACAATGAGCAGTTCTTC.

This clone was detected only a few times. The chain joins TRBV7-8 to TRBJ2-3; 7 positions agree with TRBD1. CDR1 SGHVS and CDR2 FQNEAQ come from the germline V gene. J lost 3 bases, V lost 4 bases, and 7 bases had no gene match. This CDR3 region has 15 residues. The CDR3 reads CASSYDRDGTDTQYF. CDR3 in DNA: TGTGCCAGCAGCTACGACAGGGATGGGACAGATACGCAGTATTTT.

The chain couples TRBV6-5 to TRBJ2-7; D possibly uses TRBD1 or TRBD2 (5 bases each). This CDR3 comprises 12 residues. CDR1 and CDR2 (germline): MNHEY, SVGAGI. The V end lost 11 bases, the J end lost 7 bases, and 18 bases lay between the germline ends. The DNA of the CDR3 is TGTGCCGCCGGGACCGTACTACGGGAGCAGTACTTC. This gives the protein CAAGTVLREQYF.

This clone appeared a few times. This chain uses TRBV4-2 with TRBJ1-5, with D tentatively TRBD1 (5 bases). Trimming stripped 4 bases from V and 7 bases from J, with 11 bases between. The germline CDR1 and CDR2 sequences are LGHNA and YNFKEQ. The CDR3 runs to 13 residues. CDR3 protein: CASSPVGGQPQHF. CDR3 sequence (DNA): TGTGCCAGCAGCCCGGTGGGGGGACAGCCCCAGCATTTT.

The chain employs TRBV2 and TRBJ2-1; D is unresolved. Trimming cost V 10 bases and J 0 bases, with 13 bases left between them. Germline assignment: CDR1 SNHLY and CDR2 FYNNEI. The CDR3 has 14 residues. In nucleotides, the CDR3 is TGTGCCACCGCTTTAAGAAGCTCCTACAATGAGCAGTTCTTC. This codes for CATALRSSYNEQFF.

The genes are TRBV6-6 and TRBJ2-2; 8 bases are a match to TRBD1. CDR1 MNHNY and CDR2 SVGAGI come from the germline V gene (reference sequence). CDR3 length: 14 residues. V shed 11 bases, J shed 4 bases, and the junction held 9 bases outside the gene matches. Written as DNA, the CDR3 is TGTGCCTCAATCAGGGGGCGCAGCACCGGGGAGCTGTTTTTT. The encoded protein is CASIRGRSTGELFF.

This clone was seen only once. This chain joins TRBV5-4 and TRBJ1-2; D is unclear. CDR1 and CDR2 (germline): SGHNT, YYREEE (reference sequence). The V gene lost 0 bases and the J gene lost 6 bases, with 6 bases spanning the gap. The CDR3 consists of 12 residues. The CDR3: CASSLDLNGYTF. The CDR3 nucleotides are TGTGCCAGCAGCTTGGATTTGAATGGCTACACCTTC.

This clone was counted only a few times. The chain recombines TRBV29-1 with TRBJ2-2; D might be TRBD2 (5 bases). V was shortened by 6 bases and J by 7 bases, with 9 bases between the two germline ends. The CDR3 consists of 11 residues. Germline assignment: CDR1 SQVTM and CDR2 ANQGSEA. CDR3 protein: CSVNRGGELFF. CDR3 coding DNA: TGCAGCGTGAATCGGGGCGGGGAGCTGTTTTTT.

This chain joins TRBV30 and TRBJ2-2, with 7 positions matching TRBD2. Trimming took 3 bases from V and 3 from J; bases not matched to a gene: 13. The germline CDR1 and CDR2 sequences are GTSNPN and SVGIG (reference sequence). This CDR3 contains 17 residues. For the CDR3, the DNA is TGTGCCTGGAGCGGTCATGGGGGAGGGGAGTACACCGGGGAGCTGTTTTTT. This encodes CAWSGHGGGEYTGELFF.

The chain employs TRBV18 and TRBJ2-4, with D possibly being TRBD1 (5 bases). Per the germline V gene, CDR1 is KGHSH and CDR2 is LQKENI. This CDR3 is 16 amino acids long. V was trimmed by 1 base and J by 1 base, leaving 11 bases between them. CDR3 protein: CASSPQAGLAKNIQYF. CDR3 in DNA: TGTGCCAGCTCACCACAGGCAGGGCTCGCCAAAAACATTCAGTACTTC.

The chain links TRBV4-1 to TRBJ2-3; 7 nucleotides align to TRBD1. Trimming took 4 bases from V and 2 from J; bases not matched to a gene: 12. Germline CDR1 MGHRA, CDR2 YSYEKL. The CDR3 consists of 17 residues. The CDR3 spells CASSRWGTTGNTDTQYF. CDR3 sequence (DNA): TGCGCCAGCAGCCGGTGGGGAACGACAGGGAACACAGATACGCAGTATTTT.

The rearrangement joins TRBV29-1 to TRBJ2-1; 11 bases are a match to TRBD2. V trimming: 4 bases; J trimming: 13 bases; junction bases outside the gene matches: 12. Germline CDR1 SQVTM, CDR2 ANQGSEA. The CDR3 spans 14 residues. The CDR3 DNA sequence: TGCAGCGTTGTCGGCGCTAGCGGGAGGTGGGGACAGTTCTTC. This codes for CSVVGASGRWGQFF.

The chain has TRBV29-1 and TRBJ2-1; D remains ambiguous. Per germline, CDR1 SQVTM and CDR2 ANQGSEA. Trimming pared 5 bases from V and 10 bases from J, leaving 15 bases between. This CDR3 is 12 amino acids long. In DNA, the CDR3 is TGCAGCGTTTGGAAGGATGACGGCGAGCAGTTCTTC. It encodes CSVWKDDGEQFF.

The V call is TRBV2, the J call TRBJ2-7; 7 positions agree with TRBD2. V shed 6 bases and J 7 bases; nucleotides not matched to a gene: 6. The CDR3 has 12 amino acids. Germline V gene lookup returns CDR1 SNHLY and CDR2 FYNNEI. The CDR3 region is CASSNGGREQYF. Written as DNA, the CDR3 is TGTGCCAGCAGCAACGGGGGGAGAGAGCAGTACTTC. The variable domain in full, with the rest retrieved from reference TRBV2 and TRBJ2-7, is EPEVTQTPSHQVTQMGQEVILRCVPISNHLYFYWYRQILGQKVEFLVSFYNNEISEKSEIFDDQFSVERPDGSNFTLKIRSTKLEDSAMYFCASSNGGREQYFGPGTRLTVT.

At least ten counts were recorded for this clone. The CDR3 sequence: CATRATSTEAFF. The DNA for the CDR3 is TGTGCCACCCGAGCAACGAGTACTGAAGCTTTCTTT. This chain joins TRBV18 and TRBJ1-1; D is unclear. Trimming removed 10 bases from V and 5 bases from J, with 14 bases in between. CDR1 is KGHSH and CDR2 is LQKENI in the germline V gene. The CDR3 loop spans 12 amino acids.

The genes are TRBV6-5 and TRBJ2-7, with a weak D call TRBD2 (5 bases). The CDR3 covers 12 residues. Germline CDR1 and CDR2: MNHEY and SVGAGI. V lost 6 bases to trimming and J lost 3 bases, with 9 bases between them. This CDR3 reads CASRADYYEQYF. The CDR3 DNA is TGTGCCAGCAGGGCAGACTACTACGAGCAGTACTTC.

The V gene is TRBV2, the J gene TRBJ2-7; 8 bases line up with TRBD2. The CDR3 length is 15 residues. V was clipped by 4 bases and J by 0 bases; unmatched bases: 5. CDR1 and CDR2 (germline): SNHLY, FYNNEI. CDR3 in DNA: TGTGCCAGCAGTGCTTGGGCGGGGGGCTCCTACGAGCAGTACTTC. Translated: CASSAWAGGSYEQYF.

This clone was seen only a few times. The chain is built from TRBV25-1 and TRBJ2-5; no clear D gene. CDR1 is MGHDK, CDR2 SYGVNS, per germline. Trimming cost V 5 bases and J 5 bases, with 18 bases left between them. The CDR3 runs to 15 residues. Here the CDR3 DNA reads TGTGCCAGCAGTCCGAGAGTGGCTAGATTGGAGACCCAGTACTTC. Translating it yields CASSPRVARLETQYF.

In its sample, this clone was seen once. The chain employs TRBV30 and TRBJ1-1; D is possibly TRBD1 (6 bases). Looked up from germline, CDR1 is GTSNPN and CDR2 is SVGIG (reference sequence). V was trimmed by 3 bases and J by 1 base, leaving 9 bases between them. The CDR3 loop spans 13 amino acids. The CDR3 coding sequence is TGTGCCTGGAGACAGGGCCCGAACACTGAAGCTTTCTTT. Encoded protein: CAWRQGPNTEAFF.

This sequence joins TRBV30 and TRBJ2-5, with 7 bases fitting TRBD1. V lost 0 bases to trimming and J lost 4 bases; unmatched junction nucleotides: 5. The CDR3 is 14 amino acids. Germline V gene lookup returns CDR1 GTSNPN and CDR2 SVGIG (reference sequence). The CDR3 loop is CAWSVPAGGETQYF. The CDR3 bases are TGTGCCTGGAGTGTACCGGCAGGGGGAGAGACCCAGTACTTC.

This clone came up a few times. This chain uses TRBV4-3 with TRBJ1-1; 9 bases agree with TRBD1. Germline V gene data show CDR1 as LGHNA and CDR2 as YSLEER. V shed 5 bases and J 5 bases; nucleotides not matched to a gene: 9. The CDR3 has 15 amino acids. Here the CDR3 DNA reads TGCGCCAGCAGCGGACCGGACAGGGGAGAAACTGAAGCTTTCTTT. This sequence encodes CASSGPDRGETEAFF.

The sample holds a few counts of this clone. Other nucleotide sequences in the sample specify the same CDR3. The chain recombines TRBV30 with TRBJ1-5, with D uncertain. In germline, CDR1 is GTSNPN, CDR2 SVGIG (reference sequence). V lost 0 bases to trimming and J lost 1 base, with 10 bases between them. The CDR3 spans 15 residues. The chain's CDR3 is CAWSVLGGSNQPQHF. The CDR3 coding sequence is TGTGCCTGGAGTGTACTGGGTGGCAGCAATCAGCCCCAGCATTTT.

This chain uses TRBV11-2 with TRBJ2-7, with 9 bases matching TRBD1. The CDR3 has 14 residues. Germline V gene lookup returns CDR1 SGHAT and CDR2 FQNNGV. V shed 5 bases, J shed 3 bases, and the junction held 5 bases outside the gene matches. CDR3 sequence: CASSVTGGLYEQYF. The CDR3 DNA reads as TGTGCCAGCAGCGTTACAGGGGGCCTCTACGAGCAGTACTTC. Together with reference TRBV11-2 and TRBJ2-7, the CDR3 gives the full variable domain: EAGVAQSPRYKIIEKRQSVAFWCNPISGHATLYWYQQILGQGPKLLIQFQNNGVVDDSQLPKDRFSAERLKGVDSTLKIQPAKLEDSAVYLCASSVTGGLYEQYFGPGTRLTVT.